One and the same sample provided the 11 T cell receptor beta chains below, sequenced in a study of OX40 agonist ivuxolimab in advanced cancers. The protocol was immunoSEQ multiplex PCR, while the TCRdb copy is restricted to in-frame clones and leaves out a portion. Of 60,000 to 75,000 clones in the sample, about 80% are singletons; the top ten hold 0.95% to 1.5%. The sequencing used CD4+ or CD8+ T cells sorted from blood, collected in a trial of the OX40 agonist ivuxolimab. These receptors originate from an adult with an advanced solid tumor such as melanoma, head and neck, liver or kidney cancer.

This clone has just one count. Other DNA sequences in the sample encode the same CDR3. This chain connects TRBV19 to TRBJ1-4; 9 bases line up with TRBD1. From germline, CDR1 is LNHDA and CDR2 SQIVND (reference sequence). J gave up 5 bases and V 5 bases, and 3 bases lay outside the gene matches. The CDR3 has 14 residues. The chain's CDR3 is CASSSGTGNEKLFF. The CDR3 region has the DNA TGTGCCAGTAGTTCCGGGACAGGGAATGAAAAACTGTTTTTT.

The chain couples TRBV30 to TRBJ2-2; no definite D call. The germline V gene has CDR1 GTSNPN and CDR2 SVGIG (reference sequence). This CDR3 is built from 12 residues. Between the trimmed V and J ends, which lost 0 bases and 3 bases, there was a span of 2 bases. CDR3 coding DNA: TGTGCCTGGAGTGTGGACACCGGGGAGCTGTTTTTT. Its translation is CAWSVDTGELFF.

The chain is built from TRBV10-3 and TRBJ2-6; TRBD1 aligns across 7 bases. CDR1 ENHRY and CDR2 SYGVKD come from the germline V gene. The CDR3 is 16 amino acids. With V trimmed by 6 bases and J by 0 bases, 5 bases remained unmatched. Here the CDR3 DNA reads TGTGCCATCAGAGGGACAGCCGACTCTGGGGCCAACGTCCTGACTTTC. It specifies CAIRGTADSGANVLTF.

This rearrangement joins TRBV14 to TRBJ1-2; D not certain. From germline, CDR1 is SGHDN and CDR2 FVKESK. The length of the CDR3 is 12 residues. The V and J ends lost 5 bases and 7 bases respectively, with 11 bases between them. CDR3 DNA: TGTGCCAGCAGCGTTGTGGGTGCTGGCTACACCTTC. It encodes CASSVVGAGYTF.

The chain has TRBV11-3 and TRBJ2-5; TRBD1 matches 8 bases. Trimming cost V 4 bases and J 4 bases; bases outside gene matches: 8. Germline V gene data show CDR1 as SGHNT and CDR2 as YENEEA. CDR3 length: 15 residues. As DNA, the CDR3 is TGTGCCAGCAGCTCAAGACAGGGGTTAGGAGAGACCCAGTACTTC. Translation gives CASSSRQGLGETQYF.

J is TRBJ2-7 and V is TRBV11-2, with D perhaps matching TRBD1 (5 bases). The CDR3 has 13 amino acids. Germline assignment: CDR1 SGHAT and CDR2 FQNNGV. The V gene lost 0 bases and the J gene lost 4 bases, with 7 bases spanning the gap. CDR3 in amino acids: CASSLDRQYEQYF. CDR3 nucleotide sequence: TGTGCCAGCAGCTTAGATCGACAGTACGAGCAGTACTTC.

The J gene is TRBJ1-1, the V gene TRBV5-6, with 9 bases matching TRBD1. The trim removed 4 bases at V and 6 bases at J, leaving 13 bases unmatched. Per the germline V gene, CDR1 is SGHDT and CDR2 is YYEEEE. The CDR3 spans 16 residues. The CDR3 here is CASSRTTGGWGPEAFF. The CDR3 DNA sequence: TGTGCCAGCAGCCGGACGACAGGGGGTTGGGGACCTGAAGCTTTCTTT. Variable domain in full (rest from reference TRBV5-6 and TRBJ1-1): DAGVTQSPTHLIKTRGQQVTLRCSPKSGHDTVSWYQQALGQGPQFIFQYYEEEERQRGNFPDRFSGHQFPNYSSELNVNALLLGDSALYLCASSRTTGGWGPEAFFGQGTRLTVV.

The chain recombines TRBV18 with TRBJ1-4, with 7 nucleotides matching TRBD1. CDR3 size: 14 residues. Trimming at V came to 8 bases and at J to 8 bases, leaving 11 bases not matched to a gene. Germline-derived CDR1 and CDR2 are KGHSH and LQKENI. In nucleotides, the CDR3 is TGTGCCAGCCGTAAGGGGGCTGCGGGGGAAAAACTGTTTTTT. As protein: CASRKGAAGEKLFF. The complete variable domain, with remaining parts taken from reference TRBV18 and TRBJ1-4, reads NAGVMQNPRHLVRRRGQEARLRCSPMKGHSHVYWYRQLPEEGLKFMVYLQKENIIDESGMPKERFSAEFPKEGPSILRIQQVVRGDSAAYFCASRKGAAGEKLFFGSGTQLSVL.

V usage is TRBV2 and J usage is TRBJ1-3, with 9 bases matching TRBD1. Germline loops: CDR1 SNHLY, CDR2 FYNNEI. J gave up 5 bases and V 5 bases, and 4 bases lay outside the gene matches. The CDR3 is 14 amino acids. This CDR3 reads CASSTGTGRNTIYF. The CDR3 region has the DNA TGTGCCAGCAGTACCGGGACAGGGAGAAACACCATATATTTT.

The gene calls are TRBV6-1 and TRBJ2-7; no clear D. Trimming removed 0 bases at V and 0 bases at J, with 15 bases between. This CDR3 spans 17 amino acids. CDR1 and CDR2 (germline): MNHNS, SASEGT. CDR3 bases: TGTGCCAGCAGTGAAGCGCAACGTAGCCGGAGCTCCTACGAGCAGTACTTC. Translating gives CASSEAQRSRSSYEQYF.

In this sample, this clone turned up a few times. CDR3 sequence reads: CASSLNTEAFF. CDR3 bases: TGTGCCAGCAGCTTGAACACTGAAGCTTTCTTT. The V call is TRBV5-4, the J call TRBJ1-1; no firm D call. Trimming shortened V by 1 base and J by 2 bases, and 0 bases separated the two germline ends. CDR1 is SGHNT and CDR2 is YYREEE in the germline V gene (reference sequence). The CDR3 has 11 residues.